This T cell receptor beta chain was observed in a study of blood T cell repertoires in COVID-19 (TCRdb year 2020). A note on the overall study: The collaborator samples originated in the United States, Italy and Spain and spanned the acute and convalescent phases of COVID-19. The material from the prospective study consisted of cDNA or gDNA derived from T cells, B-cell-depleted T cells, or PBMCs. The dataset comprised deeply sampled blood TCRbeta repertoires from subjects exposed to, actively infected with, or recovered from COVID-19. The repertoires were made available in a free public database intended to serve as a resource for research on the immune response to SARS-CoV-2. The samples were drawn from the first 160 participants of the ongoing ImmuneRACE study and from 1,254 subjects provided by 6 global collaborators. The sample metadata nearly always contained a de-identified subject ID, COVID-19 status, age in years and sex. Where HLA class I and class II types were available, the types were taken from metadata supplied by the sample provider, not from assay-based typing.

At the junction V is shortened by 0 bases and J by 7 bases, with 11 bases in between. Including cysteine and phenylalanine, the CDR3 has 14 amino acids. Just CDR3 DNA is preserved here, 42 bases in frame from base 1. CDR1 and CDR2 were assigned from the germline V gene (reference sequence) as SGHKS and YYEKEE. With regard to this clone: What this receptor recognizes is not known. No much larger clone exists at a distance of one base, and base qualities are not known.

Whole blood was collected in K2EDTA tubes by collaborating institutions according to the institutions' own protocols. For TCRbeta analysis, collaborators shipped samples in one of three forms: frozen whole blood, isolated PBMCs, or DNA extracted from either of those sample types. The immunoSEQ Assay, a bias-controlled multiplex PCR, was used to amplify TCRbeta CDR3 regions from genomic DNA. The authors processed their data as follows. The number of nucleated cells in each sample was estimated by amplification of reference gene primers within the assay. Sequence reads were collapsed and filtered to measure the absolute abundance of every unique TCRbeta CDR3 rearrangement. For each sample, productive Simpson clonality was calculated as the square root of Simpson's diversity index over productive rearrangements. TCRdb obtained this table from immuneACCESS and retained in-frame rearrangements with V and J assigned. These tables miss some clones; where compared with another copy, unresolved V genes account for less than half of the shortfall, and the remainder is unexplained. The V and J calls and clone size are taken from that table; D and trimming were inferred from the DNA. Here the sample has roughly 100,000 clones; approximately 80% occur a single time. The ten largest make up about 6.4% of the sample.

The paper's findings and limits, for the study overall: Clinical and demographic metadata were provided uncurated, with the amount varying by source and participant.

This clonotype originated in a man between 65 and 80 years old with acute or convalescent COVID-19. The V gene is TRBV5-5 and the J gene is TRBJ1-5; the D gene remains uncertain. Sequencing input: peripheral blood. In nucleotide form, the sequence is TGTGCCAGCAGCTTGGGACTAATTGGGCAGCCCCAGCATTTT. The encoded protein is CASSLGLIGQPQHF.